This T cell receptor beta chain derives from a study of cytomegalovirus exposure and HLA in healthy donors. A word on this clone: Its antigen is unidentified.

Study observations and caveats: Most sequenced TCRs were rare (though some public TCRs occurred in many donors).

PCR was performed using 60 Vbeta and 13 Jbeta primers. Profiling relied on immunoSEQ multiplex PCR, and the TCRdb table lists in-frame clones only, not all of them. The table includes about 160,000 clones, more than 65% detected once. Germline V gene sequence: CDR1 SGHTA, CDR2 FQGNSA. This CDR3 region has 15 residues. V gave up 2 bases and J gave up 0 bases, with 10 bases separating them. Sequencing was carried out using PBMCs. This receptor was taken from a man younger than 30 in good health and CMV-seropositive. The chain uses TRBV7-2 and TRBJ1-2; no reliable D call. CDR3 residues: CASSLLGGANYGYTF. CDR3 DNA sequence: TGTGCCAGCAGCTTACTCGGCGGGGCTAACTATGGCTACACCTTC. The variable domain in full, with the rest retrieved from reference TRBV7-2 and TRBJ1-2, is GAGVSQSPSNKVTEKGKDVELRCDPISGHTALYWYRQSLGQGLEFLIYFQGNSAPDKSGLPSDRFSAERTGGSVSTLTIQRTQQEDSAVYLCASSLLGGANYGYTFGSGTRLTVV.